This record concerns one T cell receptor beta chain sequence. The entry originates in a study of shared clonotypes between healthy human individuals. About the study: Three CD4 naive, three CD4 memory, two CD8 naive and one CD8 memory plate were used per donor.

The CDR3 runs 14 residues. Germline loops: CDR1 SGHRS, CDR2 YFSETQ. V was pared by 4 bases and J by 1 base, with 3 bases of the junction left unmatched. The authors distributed each subset's genomic DNA evenly over several immunoSEQ plates. About 30,000 T cell genomes (about 210 ng DNA) went into each sorted-subset replicate. TCRdb's table, derived via immunoSEQ multiplex PCR, lists solely in-frame clones and lacks some. The table shows 660,000 or so clones, with around 96% occurring only once. Cells designated naive CD8 were CD45RO-negative and were positively selected for CCR7, with terminally differentiated effector memory CD45RA+ cells excluded. Nashville, Tennessee was home to all donors, each a Caucasian adult.

Material: naive CD8+ T cells sorted from blood. This chain joins TRBV5-1 and TRBJ1-1; 8 nucleotides line up with TRBD1. The sequence was collected from a woman aged 25 to 39 in good health. The CDR3 here is CASSPTGANTEAFF. The CDR3 coding sequence is TGCGCCAGCAGCCCGACAGGGGCGAACACTGAAGCTTTCTTT.